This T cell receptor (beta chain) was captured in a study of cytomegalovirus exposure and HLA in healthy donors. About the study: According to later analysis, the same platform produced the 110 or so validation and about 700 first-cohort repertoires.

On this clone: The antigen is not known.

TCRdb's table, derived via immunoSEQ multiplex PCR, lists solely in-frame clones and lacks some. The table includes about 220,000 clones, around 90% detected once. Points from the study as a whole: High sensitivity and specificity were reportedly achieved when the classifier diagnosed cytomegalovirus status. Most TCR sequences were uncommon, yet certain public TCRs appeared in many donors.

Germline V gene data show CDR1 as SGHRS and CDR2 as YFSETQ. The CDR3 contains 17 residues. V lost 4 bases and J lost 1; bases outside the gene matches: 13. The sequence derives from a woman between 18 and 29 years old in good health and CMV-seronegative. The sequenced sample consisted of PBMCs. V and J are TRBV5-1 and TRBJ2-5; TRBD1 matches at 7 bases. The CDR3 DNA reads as TGCGCCAGCAGCCGGACAGGTACCGGGATATCCCAAGAGACCCAGTACTTC. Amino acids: CASSRTGTGISQETQYF.